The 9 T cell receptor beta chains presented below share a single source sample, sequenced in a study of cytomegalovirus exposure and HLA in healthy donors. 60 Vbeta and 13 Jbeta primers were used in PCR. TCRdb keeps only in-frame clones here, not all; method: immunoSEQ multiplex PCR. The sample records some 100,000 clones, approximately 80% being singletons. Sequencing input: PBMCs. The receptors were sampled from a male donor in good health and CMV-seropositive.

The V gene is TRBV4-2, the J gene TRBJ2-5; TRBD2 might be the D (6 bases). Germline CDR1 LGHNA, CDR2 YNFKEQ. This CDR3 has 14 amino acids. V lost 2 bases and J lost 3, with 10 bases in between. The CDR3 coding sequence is TGTGCCAGCAGCCAACTTAGACTAGAAGAGACCCAGTACTTC. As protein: CASSQLRLEETQYF.

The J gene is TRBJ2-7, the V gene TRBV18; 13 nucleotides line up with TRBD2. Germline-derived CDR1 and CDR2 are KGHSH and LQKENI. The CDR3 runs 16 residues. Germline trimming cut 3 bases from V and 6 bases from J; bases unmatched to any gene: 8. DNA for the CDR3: TGTGCCAGCTCACCTAACACCGGGACTAGCGGGGCCGAGCAGTACTTC. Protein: CASSPNTGTSGAEQYF.

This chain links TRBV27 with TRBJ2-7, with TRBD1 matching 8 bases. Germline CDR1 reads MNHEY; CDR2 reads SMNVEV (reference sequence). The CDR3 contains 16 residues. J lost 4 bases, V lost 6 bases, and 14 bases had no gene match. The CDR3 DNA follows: TGTGCCAGCAGCTCTCTGCAGGGGGCTGGATTGTACGAGCAGTACTTC. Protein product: CASSSLQGAGLYEQYF.

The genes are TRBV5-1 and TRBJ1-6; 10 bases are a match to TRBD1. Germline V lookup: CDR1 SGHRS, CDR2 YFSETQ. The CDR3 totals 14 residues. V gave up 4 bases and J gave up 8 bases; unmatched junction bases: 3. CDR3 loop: CASSPGQGDSPLHF. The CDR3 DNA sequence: TGCGCCAGCAGCCCCGGACAGGGGGATTCACCCCTCCACTTT.

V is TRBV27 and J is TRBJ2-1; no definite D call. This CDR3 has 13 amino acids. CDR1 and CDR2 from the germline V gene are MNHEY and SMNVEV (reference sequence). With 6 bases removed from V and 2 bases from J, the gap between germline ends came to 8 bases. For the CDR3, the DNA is TGTGCCAGCAGCGAGGTTACCTACAATGAGCAGTTCTTC. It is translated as CASSEVTYNEQFF.

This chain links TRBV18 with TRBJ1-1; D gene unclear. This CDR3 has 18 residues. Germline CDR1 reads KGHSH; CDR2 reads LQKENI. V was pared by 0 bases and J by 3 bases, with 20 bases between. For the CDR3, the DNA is TGTGCCAGCTCACCACCTTTTCCTGTGGGGAGAGAAGACACTGAAGCTTTCTTT. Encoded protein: CASSPPFPVGREDTEAFF.

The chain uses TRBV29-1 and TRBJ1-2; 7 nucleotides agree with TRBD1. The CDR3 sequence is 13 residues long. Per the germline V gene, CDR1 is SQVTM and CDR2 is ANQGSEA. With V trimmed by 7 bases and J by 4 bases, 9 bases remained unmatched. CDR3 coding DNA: TGCAGCGCCTGGGGACAGAACCTCTATGGCTACACCTTC. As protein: CSAWGQNLYGYTF. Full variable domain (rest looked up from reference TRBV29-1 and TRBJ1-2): SAVISQKPSRDICQRGTSLTIQCQVDSQVTMMFWYRQQPGQSLTLIATANQGSEATYESGFVIDKFPISRPNLTFSTLTVSNMSPEDSSIYLCSAWGQNLYGYTFGSGTRLTVV.

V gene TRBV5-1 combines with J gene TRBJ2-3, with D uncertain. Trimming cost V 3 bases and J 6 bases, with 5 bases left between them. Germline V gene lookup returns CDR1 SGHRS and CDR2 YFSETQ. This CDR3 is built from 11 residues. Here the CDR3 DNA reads TGCGCCAGCAGCTCCAGGGATACGCAGTATTTT. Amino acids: CASSSRDTQYF.

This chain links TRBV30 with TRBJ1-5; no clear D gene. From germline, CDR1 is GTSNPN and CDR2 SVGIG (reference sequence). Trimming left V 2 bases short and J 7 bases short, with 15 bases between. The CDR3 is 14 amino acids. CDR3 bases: TGTGCCTGGAGTACCGGCCCAGGAGGACAGCCCCAGCATTTT. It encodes CAWSTGPGGQPQHF.